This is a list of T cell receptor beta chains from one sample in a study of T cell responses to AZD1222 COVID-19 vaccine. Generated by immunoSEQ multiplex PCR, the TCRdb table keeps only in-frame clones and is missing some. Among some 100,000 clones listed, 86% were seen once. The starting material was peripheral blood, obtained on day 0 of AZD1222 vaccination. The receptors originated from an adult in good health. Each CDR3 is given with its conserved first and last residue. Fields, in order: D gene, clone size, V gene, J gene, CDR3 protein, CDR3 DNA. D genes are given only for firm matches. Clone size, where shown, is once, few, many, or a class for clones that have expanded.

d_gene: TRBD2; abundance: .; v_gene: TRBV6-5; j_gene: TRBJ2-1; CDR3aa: CASTRREDEQFF; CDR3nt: TGTGCCAGCACTCGGCGGGAGGATGAGCAGTTCTTC
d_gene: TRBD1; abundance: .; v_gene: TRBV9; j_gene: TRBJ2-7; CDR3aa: CASSAGQGLRLQYF; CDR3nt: TGTGCCAGCAGCGCGGGACAGGGACTAAGACTTCAGTACTTC
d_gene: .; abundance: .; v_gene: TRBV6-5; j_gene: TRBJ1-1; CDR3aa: CASRFMNTEAFF; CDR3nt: TGTGCCAGCAGATTTATGAACACTGAAGCTTTCTTT
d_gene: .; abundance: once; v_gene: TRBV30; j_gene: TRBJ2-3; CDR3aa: CAWRSADTQYF; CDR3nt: TGTGCCTGGAGGTCGGCAGATACGCAGTATTTT
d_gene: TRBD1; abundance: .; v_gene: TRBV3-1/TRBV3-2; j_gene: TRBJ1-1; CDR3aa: CARFSYRGLNTEAFF; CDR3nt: TGTGCCAGATTCTCCTACAGGGGTCTGAACACTGAAGCTTTCTTT
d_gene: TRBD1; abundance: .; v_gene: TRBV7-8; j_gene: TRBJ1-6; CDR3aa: CASSSTGTTGWNSPLHF; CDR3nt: TGTGCCAGCAGCTCTACAGGGACGACAGGGTGGAATTCACCCCTCCACTTT
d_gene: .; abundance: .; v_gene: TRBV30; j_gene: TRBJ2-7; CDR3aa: CAWSTGNPYEQYF; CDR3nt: TGTGCCTGGAGTACCGGGAACCCCTACGAGCAGTACTTC
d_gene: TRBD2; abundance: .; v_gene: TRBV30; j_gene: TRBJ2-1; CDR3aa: CAWSVLGGSSYEQFF; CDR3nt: TGTGCCTGGAGCGTACTAGGCGGGAGTTCGTATGAGCAGTTCTTC
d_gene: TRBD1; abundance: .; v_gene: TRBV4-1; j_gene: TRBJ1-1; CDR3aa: CASSPTGLMNTEAFF; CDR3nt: TGCGCCAGCAGCCCGACAGGGCTTATGAACACTGAAGCTTTCTTT
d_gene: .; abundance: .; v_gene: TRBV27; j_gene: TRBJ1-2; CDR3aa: CASSPRMSDGYTF; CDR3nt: TGTGCCAGCAGTCCACGGATGTCGGATGGCTACACCTTC
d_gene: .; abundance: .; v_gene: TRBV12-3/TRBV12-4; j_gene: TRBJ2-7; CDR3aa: CASTRGRGWEQYF; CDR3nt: TGTGCCAGCACCCGGGGAAGGGGCTGGGAGCAGTACTTC